These T cell receptor beta chains were read from a single sample in a study of T cell responses to AZD1222 COVID-19 vaccine. Sequencing used immunoSEQ multiplex PCR; TCRdb keeps in-frame clones, though not all of them. The table has about 150,000 clones, roughly nine tenths seen once. Specimen: peripheral blood, collected 28 days after the second AZD1222 dose. These receptors all come from an adult who received the AZD1222 COVID-19 vaccine. Both conserved end residues are part of each CDR3. A D gene is named only where the DNA matches it firmly. Clone sizes are given selectively: once, few, many, or a class where the clone is expanded.

TRBJ2-1,-,-,TRBV12-3/TRBV12-4,TGTGCCAGCAGTGTCCGGGGGACAGCAGAGTTCTTC,CASSVRGTAEFF
TRBJ2-2,-,TRBD1,TRBV19,TGTGCCAGTGACGGACAGGGGAAATTCGGGGAGCTGTTTTTT,CASDGQGKFGELFF
TRBJ2-7,-,TRBD2,TRBV6-5,TGTGCCAGCAGTTACTCGGGCGGGGGGCAATCCTACGAGCAGTACTTC,CASSYSGGGQSYEQYF
TRBJ1-5,-,-,TRBV6-5,TGTGCCAGCAGTTACTCTGGGGGACGGGGCAATCAGCCCCAGCATTTT,CASSYSGGRGNQPQHF
TRBJ2-3,-,TRBD2,TRBV7-2,TGTGCCAGCAGACGGGACTACGCTAGCACAGATACGCAGTATTTT,CASRRDYASTDTQYF
TRBJ1-5,-,-,TRBV5-5,TGTGCCAGCAGCTTGGGACCCAATCAGCCCCAGCATTTT,CASSLGPNQPQHF
TRBJ2-5,-,TRBD2,TRBV19,TGTGCCAGTAGTCGGACGGGAGGGCCTCTAGAGACCCAGTACTTC,CASSRTGGPLETQYF
TRBJ1-1,-,-,TRBV9,TGTGCCAGCAGCGCAATGAACACTGAAGCTTTCTTT,CASSAMNTEAFF
TRBJ1-2,few,-,TRBV5-1,TGCGCCAGCAGCTTGGAGCAGAATAACTATGGCTACACCTTC,CASSLEQNNYGYTF
TRBJ2-7,-,TRBD2,TRBV5-1,TGCGCCAGCAGCTCGGGAGGTCGTAGCGACGAGCAGTACTTC,CASSSGGRSDEQYF
TRBJ2-1,-,-,TRBV5-1,TGCGCCAGCTGCTTGGGGAATCGGGGCGGTGGATTTTCAAATGAGCAGTTCTTC,CASCLGNRGGGFSNEQFF
TRBJ1-1,-,-,TRBV5-6,TGTGCCAGCAGCTATTTTGCCCTGAACACTGAAGCTTTCTTT,CASSYFALNTEAFF
TRBJ2-3,-,-,TRBV1,TGCACCAGCAGCCAAGGGCGAAATGTCCTGGTAGCGGGGAGCACAGATACGCAGTATTTT,CTSSQGRNVLVAGSTDTQYF
TRBJ2-1,-,TRBD2,TRBV6-4,TGTGCCAGCAGTCTTGAGACTAGCGAGCTCAATGAGCAGTTCTTC,CASSLETSELNEQFF
TRBJ2-1,-,TRBD2,TRBV5-4,TGTGCCAGCAGCTTGGATTTTGGGACTAGTTCGAGGGAGCAGTTCTTC,CASSLDFGTSSREQFF
TRBJ2-1,-,TRBD1,TRBV7-9,TGTGCCAGCAGACCGGGACAGGGGGCCGTTGAGCAGTTCTTC,CASRPGQGAVEQFF
TRBJ2-4,-,-,TRBV7-9,TGTGCCAGCAGCTTAGCGGAAGGTGCCAAAAACATTCAGTACTTC,CASSLAEGAKNIQYF
TRBJ1-2,-,-,TRBV12-3/TRBV12-4,TGTGCCAGCAGTTTAGGGCAGGGTCATGGCTACACCTTC,CASSLGQGHGYTF
TRBJ1-2,few,-,TRBV5-8,TGTGCCAGCAGCTTGCTATTCTATGGCTACACCTTC,CASSLLFYGYTF
TRBJ1-4,-,-,TRBV5-8,TGTGCCAGCAGCTTGGTAGGGGGGGTATTTCGTGAAAAACTGTTTTTT,CASSLVGGVFREKLFF
TRBJ1-2,once,-,TRBV6-6,TGTGCCAGCAGTTATTCGGGGGGCGACTATGGCTACACCTTC,CASSYSGGDYGYTF
TRBJ1-1,-,-,TRBV6-5,TGTGCCAGCACCTTATCCGGGACCCCCGGGGCTGAAGCTTTCTTT,CASTLSGTPGAEAFF
TRBJ2-1,-,-,TRBV12-3/TRBV12-4,TGTGCCAGCAGCATACGGAAGCAAGAGCAGTTCTTC,CASSIRKQEQFF
TRBJ1-4,-,-,TRBV30,TGTGCCTGGAGAGGGGCAGGGAGTGTAAAACTGTTTTTT,CAWRGAGSVKLFF
TRBJ2-7,once,TRBD1,TRBV7-2,TGTGCCAGCAGCTTACAACAGGGGTCCCTCTACGAGCAGTACTTC,CASSLQQGSLYEQYF
TRBJ1-3,once,TRBD1,TRBV30,TGTGCCTGGAGTGTAGGGGGCACTGGAAACACCATATATTTT,CAWSVGGTGNTIYF
TRBJ2-3,-,TRBD2,TRBV27,TGTGCCAGCAGTTTAACTAGCGGGAAATCAGATACGCAGTATTTT,CASSLTSGKSDTQYF
TRBJ2-5,-,-,TRBV6-6,TGTGCCAGCAGTTACGTGGAGACCCAGTACTTC,CASSYVETQYF
TRBJ2-5,-,TRBD1,TRBV12-3/TRBV12-4,TGTGCCAGCAGTAGGACAGGGGCGGAGACCCAGTACTTC,CASSRTGAETQYF
TRBJ2-7,-,TRBD1,TRBV4-2,TGTGCCAGCGGATACCGGGACAGTTATTACGAGCAGTACTTC,CASGYRDSYYEQYF
TRBJ1-1,once,TRBD1,TRBV6-5,TGTGCCAGCAGTCTACAGGGGTCCACTGAAGCTTTCTTT,CASSLQGSTEAFF
TRBJ1-2,once,TRBD1,TRBV5-1,TGCGCCAGCAACCGGGACAGGGGACGTTATGGCTACACCTTC,CASNRDRGRYGYTF
TRBJ1-4,-,-,TRBV4-2,TGTGCCAGCAGCAAACAAGGAAGACAGCGAAATGAAAAACTGTTTTTT,CASSKQGRQRNEKLFF
TRBJ1-2,-,TRBD1,TRBV10-3,TGTGCCATCAGGAAGGTCGGGGACAGGGGGTCTATGGACTATGGCTACACCTTC,CAIRKVGDRGSMDYGYTF
TRBJ1-5,-,TRBD1,TRBV12-5,TGTGCTAGTGGTCATGGACAGGAGCTCAATCAGCCCCAGCATTTT,CASGHGQELNQPQHF
TRBJ2-5,-,TRBD1,TRBV7-7,TGTGCCAGCAGCCAAAGACAGGGGTTGGGGGAAGAGACCCAGTACTTC,CASSQRQGLGEETQYF
TRBJ2-3,-,-,TRBV12-5,TGTGCTAGTGGTTTGATTAGTACGTTTGGGGAAATAGGAGGGCCTAGCACAGATACGCAGTATTTT,CASGLISTFGEIGGPSTDTQYF